Reported below is one T cell receptor (beta chain). With 5 bases removed from V and 6 bases from J, the gap between germline ends came to 12 bases. The CDR3 has 13 amino acids. CDR1 is SNHLY and CDR2 is FYNNEI in the germline V gene. The source of the sample is a study of blood T cell repertoires in COVID-19. Study-wide background: PBMCs, B-cell-depleted T cells, or T cells provided the cDNA or gDNA that made up the material.

Method: immunoSEQ multiplex PCR; TCRdb's copy keeps in-frame clones and lacks some. This sample yields some 210,000 clones, of which 84% are seen a single time; roughly 5.3% belongs to the top ten. The TCR sequence derives from a woman in her seventies with active or convalescent COVID-19. Sequenced material: peripheral blood. The rearrangement joins TRBV2 to TRBJ2-3, with D perhaps TRBD2 (6 bases). This CDR3 reads CASSSGGMDTQYF. CDR3 sequence (DNA): TGTGCCAGCAGTAGCGGCGGGATGGATACGCAGTATTTT.